This is a list of T cell receptor beta chains from one sample in a study of identical twins. TCRdb ran MiXCR on the 5' RACE reads and lists one entry per CDR3 protein. The repertoire holds 700,000 to 950,000 distinct CDR3 sequences, with 9% to 15% as singletons. The sample was also reused in another study, on yellow fever vaccine responses in identical twins.

The specimen was PBMCs. The receptor source for this set is a woman aged 18-35 years in good health. Each CDR3 is given with its conserved first and last residue. D genes are given only for firm matches. Rows give clone size only sometimes, using once, few, many, or a class for an expanded clone.

CDR3: CASSQHTGQPYNEQFF; DNA: TGTGCCAGCAGCCAACACACGGGACAGCCTTACAATGAGCAGTTCTTC; J: TRBJ2-1; D: TRBD1; size: few; V: TRBV4-2
CDR3: CASSNSAQGGYEQYF; DNA: TGTGCCAGCAGTAACAGCGCTCAGGGCGGCTACGAGCAGTACTTC; J: TRBJ2-7; D: .; size: few; V: TRBV6-2/TRBV6-3
CDR3: CASTPWGQPQHF; DNA: TGTGCCAGCACTCCGTGGGGGCAGCCCCAGCATTTT; J: TRBJ1-5; D: .; size: many; V: TRBV6-6
CDR3: CASSSGTWYTDTQYF; DNA: TGTGCCAGCAGCTCCGGGACGTGGTACACAGATACGCAGTATTTT; J: TRBJ2-3; D: .; size: many; V: TRBV7-3
CDR3: CASSLRKGNEQFF; DNA: TGCGCCAGCAGCTTACGGAAGGGGAATGAGCAGTTCTTC; J: TRBJ2-1; D: .; size: few; V: TRBV5-1
CDR3: CASHEQFF; DNA: TGTGCCAGCCATGAGCAGTTCTTC; J: TRBJ2-1; D: .; size: .; V: TRBV7-3
CDR3: CATSHAGQGGRNEQFF; DNA: TGTGCCACCAGCCACGCGGGGCAGGGGGGTCGTAATGAGCAGTTCTTC; J: TRBJ2-1; D: .; size: .; V: TRBV24-1
CDR3: CSARAPPGQGHGEKLFF; DNA: TGCAGTGCTAGAGCGCCGCCCGGACAGGGCCACGGGGAAAAACTGTTTTTT; J: TRBJ1-4; D: TRBD1; size: .; V: TRBV20-1
CDR3: CAISRAQGVGANVLTF; DNA: TGTGCCATCTCTCGGGCGCAGGGTGTTGGGGCCAACGTCCTGACTTTC; J: TRBJ2-6; D: .; size: .; V: TRBV10-3
CDR3: CASSPGRGGSTDTQYF; DNA: TGTGCCAGCAGTCCAGGGCGGGGGGGGAGCACAGATACGCAGTATTTT; J: TRBJ2-3; D: TRBD2; size: .; V: TRBV12-3/TRBV12-4
CDR3: CATSDLKVTSGLSSYNEQFF; DNA: TGTGCCACCAGTGATTTGAAGGTGACTAGCGGGCTGAGCTCCTACAATGAGCAGTTCTTC; J: TRBJ2-1; D: TRBD2; size: .; V: TRBV24-1
CDR3: CSAREGAEKGETQYF; DNA: TGCAGTGCTAGAGAGGGGGCCGAGAAAGGAGAGACCCAGTACTTC; J: TRBJ2-5; D: .; size: few; V: TRBV20-1
CDR3: CSARPLAGGTYEQYF; DNA: TGCAGTGCTAGGCCCCTAGCGGGAGGGACCTACGAGCAGTACTTC; J: TRBJ2-7; D: TRBD2; size: .; V: TRBV20-1
CDR3: CAIRPGQGTGELFF; DNA: TGTGCCATCAGGCCGGGACAGGGGACCGGGGAGCTGTTTTTT; J: TRBJ2-2; D: TRBD1; size: few; V: TRBV10-3
CDR3: CSVDVREGGLYEQYF; DNA: TGCAGCGTTGATGTACGGGAGGGAGGCTTGTACGAGCAGTACTTC; J: TRBJ2-7; D: TRBD2; size: .; V: TRBV29-1
CDR3: CASSLQGGGYGYTF; DNA: TGTGCCAGCAGTTTACAGGGAGGGGGCTATGGCTACACCTTC; J: TRBJ1-2; D: .; size: .; V: TRBV12-3/TRBV12-4
CDR3: CASSDYARSSYNEQFF; DNA: TGTGCCAGCAGTGATTATGCGAGAAGCTCCTACAATGAGCAGTTCTTC; J: TRBJ2-1; D: .; size: many; V: TRBV25-1
CDR3: CASSQATINNEQFF; DNA: TGTGCCAGCAGCCAAGCGACTATAAACAATGAGCAGTTCTTC; J: TRBJ2-1; D: .; size: .; V: TRBV3-1
CDR3: CSARKSTGELFF; DNA: TGCAGTGCCCGAAAATCCACCGGGGAGCTGTTTTTT; J: TRBJ2-2; D: .; size: many; V: TRBV20-1
CDR3: CSAYTGDGTGELFF; DNA: TGCAGTGCCTACACAGGGGATGGTACCGGGGAGCTGTTTTTT; J: TRBJ2-2; D: TRBD1; size: .; V: TRBV20-1
CDR3: CASSYQEGSYEQYF; DNA: TGTGCCAGCAGCTACCAGGAGGGATCCTACGAGCAGTACTTC; J: TRBJ2-7; D: .; size: .; V: TRBV12-3/TRBV12-4
CDR3: CASSVLAGRTETQYF; DNA: TGCGCCAGCAGTGTGCTAGCGGGTAGAACGGAGACCCAGTACTTC; J: TRBJ2-5; D: TRBD2; size: .; V: TRBV10-2
CDR3: CASSWTGGFEKLFF; DNA: TGTGCCAGCAGCTGGACAGGGGGATTTGAAAAACTGTTTTTT; J: TRBJ1-4; D: TRBD1; size: .; V: TRBV12-3/TRBV12-4
CDR3: CASSHKLATYNEQFF; DNA: TGTGCCAGCAGCCACAAACTAGCGACCTACAATGAGCAGTTCTTC; J: TRBJ2-1; D: TRBD2; size: .; V: TRBV14
CDR3: CSVGGAVGTLVANEQFF; DNA: TGCAGCGTTGGAGGAGCTGTAGGGACACTGGTTGCCAATGAGCAGTTCTTC; J: TRBJ2-1; D: .; size: .; V: TRBV29-1
CDR3: CASSLWGGAGETDTQYF; DNA: TGTGCCAGCAGCCTGTGGGGGGGAGCGGGAGAGACAGATACGCAGTATTTT; J: TRBJ2-3; D: TRBD2; size: many; V: TRBV7-3
CDR3: CASREPISPPSRVNRTQYF; DNA: TGTGCCAGCAGGGAGCCAATTTCCCCCCCGTCAAGAGTCAATCGGACCCAGTACTTC; J: TRBJ2-5; D: .; size: .; V: TRBV25-1
CDR3: CATSRGLAEQKYQETQYF; DNA: TGTGCCACCAGCAGAGGGTTAGCGGAGCAGAAGTACCAAGAGACCCAGTACTTC; J: TRBJ2-5; D: .; size: few; V: TRBV15
CDR3: CATSEGQGIQETQYF; DNA: TGTGCCACCAGTGAGGGACAGGGAATCCAAGAGACCCAGTACTTC; J: TRBJ2-5; D: TRBD1; size: few; V: TRBV24-1
CDR3: CASSLGGLQTGELFF; DNA: TGTGCCAGCAGTTTAGGGGGACTACAAACCGGGGAGCTGTTTTTT; J: TRBJ2-2; D: TRBD2; size: .; V: TRBV12-3/TRBV12-4
CDR3: CASSLNTEIANTEAFF; DNA: TGTGCCAGCAGCCTCAACACGGAGATCGCGAACACTGAAGCTTTCTTT; J: TRBJ1-1; D: .; size: .; V: TRBV11-2
CDR3: CASSLGVLGYEQYF; DNA: TGTGCCAGCAGTTTAGGTGTGTTGGGTTACGAGCAGTACTTC; J: TRBJ2-7; D: .; size: .; V: TRBV12-3/TRBV12-4
CDR3: CASSVDPVSEAFF; DNA: TGTGCCAGCAGTGTAGATCCGGTCTCTGAAGCTTTCTTT; J: TRBJ1-1; D: .; size: .; V: TRBV6-4
CDR3: CASQLERDTDTQYF; DNA: TGTGCCAGCCAGTTAGAACGGGATACAGATACGCAGTATTTT; J: TRBJ2-3; D: .; size: few; V: TRBV6-5
CDR3: CASSLVPGTNIQYF; DNA: TGTGCCAGCAGCTTAGTCCCGGGGACAAACATTCAGTACTTC; J: TRBJ2-4; D: .; size: .; V: TRBV7-8
CDR3: CSASSELAYNEQFF; DNA: TGCAGTGCTTCCAGCGAACTAGCGTACAATGAGCAGTTCTTC; J: TRBJ2-1; D: TRBD2; size: few; V: TRBV20-1
CDR3: CASSPLLANYGYTF; DNA: TGTGCCAGCAGCCCTCTCTTAGCTAACTATGGCTACACCTTC; J: TRBJ1-2; D: .; size: .; V: TRBV28
CDR3: CASSSGTQETQYF; DNA: TGCGCCAGCAGCTCCGGGACCCAAGAGACCCAGTACTTC; J: TRBJ2-5; D: .; size: many; V: TRBV5-1
CDR3: CSARDPARSGDEQFF; DNA: TGCAGTGCTAGAGATCCGGCACGATCGGGCGATGAGCAGTTCTTC; J: TRBJ2-1; D: .; size: few; V: TRBV20-1
CDR3: CATSRDRGGGDGYTF; DNA: TGTGCCACCAGCAGAGATCGAGGAGGAGGCGATGGCTACACCTTC; J: TRBJ1-2; D: .; size: .; V: TRBV15
CDR3: CASRRGVGANVLTF; DNA: TGCGCCAGCAGGAGAGGGGTAGGGGCCAACGTCCTGACTTTC; J: TRBJ2-6; D: .; size: .; V: TRBV5-1
CDR3: CAISENSEGYGYTF; DNA: TGTGCCATCAGTGAAAATTCCGAGGGCTATGGCTACACCTTC; J: TRBJ1-2; D: .; size: few; V: TRBV10-3
CDR3: CSAMGGQTDTQYF; DNA: TGCAGTGCTATGGGGGGCCAGACAGATACGCAGTATTTT; J: TRBJ2-3; D: .; size: many; V: TRBV20-1
CDR3: CASSSGLGGTYGYTF; DNA: TGTGCCAGCAGTTCGGGATTGGGCGGGACCTATGGCTACACCTTC; J: TRBJ1-2; D: .; size: many; V: TRBV2
CDR3: CASSSWVAYEQYF; DNA: TGTGCCAGCAGCTCCTGGGTGGCCTACGAGCAGTACTTC; J: TRBJ2-7; D: .; size: .; V: TRBV11-2
CDR3: CASSLGLLAGVGETQYF; DNA: TGTGCCAGCAGCTTAGGGCTACTAGCGGGAGTCGGGGAGACCCAGTACTTC; J: TRBJ2-5; D: TRBD2; size: many; V: TRBV7-6
CDR3: CASTMTGGGEKLFF; DNA: TGTGCCAGCACCATGACAGGGGGTGGTGAAAAACTGTTTTTT; J: TRBJ1-4; D: .; size: few; V: TRBV21-1
CDR3: CASTRPALSYNEQFF; DNA: TGTGCCAGCACGAGGCCGGCCCTCTCCTACAATGAGCAGTTCTTC; J: TRBJ2-1; D: .; size: few; V: TRBV6-2/TRBV6-3
CDR3: CSVEAQGQTEAFF; DNA: TGCAGCGTTGAGGCACAGGGTCAAACTGAAGCTTTCTTT; J: TRBJ1-1; D: .; size: few; V: TRBV29-1
CDR3: CSAKAGGLEQFF; DNA: TGCAGCGCCAAAGCGGGGGGGCTGGAGCAGTTCTTC; J: TRBJ2-1; D: TRBD2; size: many; V: TRBV29-1
CDR3: CAISVQGSRADTQYF; DNA: TGTGCCATCAGTGTCCAGGGAAGTAGGGCAGATACGCAGTATTTT; J: TRBJ2-3; D: .; size: many; V: TRBV10-3
CDR3: CASSLISGRMGTQYF; DNA: TGTGCCAGCAGCTTAATTAGCGGGCGAATGGGGACCCAGTACTTC; J: TRBJ2-5; D: TRBD2; size: once; V: TRBV7-3
CDR3: CASSPRLDEQFF; DNA: TGTGCCAGCAGTCCACGACTAGATGAGCAGTTCTTC; J: TRBJ2-1; D: .; size: .; V: TRBV6-2/TRBV6-3
CDR3: CASSYSSGMPYEQYF; DNA: TGTGCCAGCAGTTACAGTAGCGGGATGCCCTACGAGCAGTACTTC; J: TRBJ2-7; D: TRBD2; size: once; V: TRBV6-2/TRBV6-3
CDR3: CASSSEYYEQYF; DNA: TGTGCCAGCAGCTCGGAATACTACGAGCAGTACTTC; J: TRBJ2-7; D: .; size: .; V: TRBV13